Listed below are T cell receptor beta chains from one sample, sequenced in a study of beta chain features in type 1 diabetes. Sequenced by immunoSEQ multiplex PCR; TCRdb stores in-frame clones only, minus some. The data hold around 50,000 clones, with around 45% observed a single time. Sequencing input: stem cell memory CD4+ T cells from blood. These receptors came from a man in his thirties or forties with type 1 diabetes. The conserved cysteine and the conserved F or W are not part of the CDR3 here. The order of the fields is V gene, CDR3 protein.

V: TRBV19; CDR3: ASSATGSSYEQY
V: TRBV27; CDR3: ASSFGRTGGAPQH
V: TRBV6-1; CDR3: ASREAGGLGYEQY
V: TRBV11-2; CDR3: ASSLGAGDGTEAF
V: TRBV7-9; CDR3: ASSFPLGRGRIGYT
V: TRBV6-5; CDR3: ASRRPDRGEAF
V: TRBV18; CDR3: ASSPPGNSEQF
V: TRBV28; CDR3: ASRPSGRNTGELF
V: TRBV27; CDR3: ASSQFTGDYGYT
V: TRBV4-3; CDR3: ASSPGPGQYNEQF
V: TRBV7-2; CDR3: ASSPTGVPRPQH
V: TRBV6-6; CDR3: ASSTTVPEQY
V: TRBV10-3; CDR3: AISAWTAPYEQY